Listed below are T cell receptor beta chains from one sample, sequenced in a study of response to subunit inactivated influenza vaccine. TCRdb reprocessed the RT-PCR reads via MiXCR and lists one record per CDR3 protein. The data show under 550,000 distinct CDR3 sequences, with around 7.7% seen just once and about an eighth held by the top ten. The starting material was PBMCs from blood, obtained 23 to 25 months after vaccination. The origin of the receptors is a man aged 50 to 69 who received an inactivated influenza vaccine. Each CDR3 is given without its conserved first and last residue. A D gene is named only where the DNA matches it firmly.

D gene,V gene,J gene,CDR3 protein
.,TRBV29-1,TRBJ1-5,SVGGGDNQPQH
.,TRBV6-1,TRBJ2-2,ASRHRVTGELF
.,TRBV20-1,TRBJ1-1,SAPGQRNTEAF
.,TRBV4-3,TRBJ2-5,ASSQDWVGMGETQY
.,TRBV29-1,TRBJ2-1,SVERAQGLYNEQF
.,TRBV20-1,TRBJ1-6,SASPQMGRALH
TRBD2,TRBV29-1,TRBJ2-3,SVSSGRKDTQY
.,TRBV30,TRBJ1-2,AWSPGRNYGYT
.,TRBV5-1,TRBJ2-3,ASSEYLLGRTDTQY
.,TRBV20-1,TRBJ1-5,SARGGPSNQPQH
.,TRBV12-3/TRBV12-4,TRBJ1-4,ASSGWEADEKLF
.,TRBV7-9,TRBJ1-2,ASLIQGETGYT
.,TRBV7-3,TRBJ2-7,ASSETGLSYEQY
TRBD2,TRBV7-8,TRBJ2-7,ASSWVAGGGEQY
.,TRBV24-1,TRBJ2-1,ATSESWRGEQF
TRBD2,TRBV6-1,TRBJ2-1,ASSRSSGTGNEQF
TRBD1,TRBV12-5,TRBJ1-2,ASGLVRGTGLQGYT
.,TRBV12-3/TRBV12-4,TRBJ1-6,ASRNRVRSPLH
.,TRBV15,TRBJ2-7,ATSREGRWSYEQY
.,TRBV6-6,TRBJ1-1,ASSPPRAVEAF
.,TRBV15,TRBJ2-7,ATSTHWSTAYSYEQY
TRBD2,TRBV6-1,TRBJ2-3,ASRLLAGGLSDTQY
.,TRBV5-1,TRBJ1-6,ASSLGTANSPLH
.,TRBV6-5,TRBJ2-1,ASSYSSWEFNEQF
.,TRBV10-3,TRBJ2-3,AISESRVSTDTQY